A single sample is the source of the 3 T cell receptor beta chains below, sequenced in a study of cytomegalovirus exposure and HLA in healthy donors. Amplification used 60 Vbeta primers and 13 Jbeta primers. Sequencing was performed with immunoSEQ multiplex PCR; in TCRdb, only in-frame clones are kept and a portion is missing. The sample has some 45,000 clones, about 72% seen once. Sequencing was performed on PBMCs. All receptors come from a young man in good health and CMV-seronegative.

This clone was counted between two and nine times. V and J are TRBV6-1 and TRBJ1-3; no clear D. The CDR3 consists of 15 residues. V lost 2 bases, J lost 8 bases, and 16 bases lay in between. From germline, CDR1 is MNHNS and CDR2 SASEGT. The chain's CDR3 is CASSEFGYRGDTIYF. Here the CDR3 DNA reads TGTGCCAGCAGTGAATTCGGTTACCGCGGGGACACCATATATTTT.

Written as DNA, the CDR3 is TGTGCCATCAGTGAGTCTGGGGCTAGGGGGGGGAATGAGCAGTTCTTC. Amino acids: CAISESGARGGNEQFF. The chain links TRBV10-3 to TRBJ2-1, with D perhaps matching TRBD2 (7 bases). The CDR3 runs to 16 residues. Germline values: CDR1 ENHRY, CDR2 SYGVKD. Trimming stripped 0 bases from V and 7 bases from J, with 16 bases between.

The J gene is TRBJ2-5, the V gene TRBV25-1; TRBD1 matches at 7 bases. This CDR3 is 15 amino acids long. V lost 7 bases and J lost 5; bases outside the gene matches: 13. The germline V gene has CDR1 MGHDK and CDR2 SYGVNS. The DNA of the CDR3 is TGTGCCAGCACATCACCGGGACAGAACTTGGAGACCCAGTACTTC. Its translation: CASTSPGQNLETQYF.